A few counts support the clone carrying this T cell receptor beta chain. Its antigen is not known. This sample is drawn from a study of CD8+CD57+ T cells in acquired aplastic anemia. Germline V CDR1 and CDR2: PRHDT, FYEKMQ (reference sequence). Germline trimming cut 6 bases from V and 1 base from J; bases unmatched to any gene: 7. The CDR3 covers 15 residues. Study-level findings and limits: Patients and controls turned out to have 25 to 35 CD8+ CDR3 sequences in common.

For sequencing, patients were chosen who had shown expansion of CD8+CD57+ cells by flow cytometry. The study profiled TCR beta VDJ and CDR3 using genomic DNA as template. Using its own MiXCR run on the reads, TCRdb lists one record per CDR3 protein. The profile shows around 500,000 distinct CDR3 sequences, around 30% of them singletons. The chain has TRBV13 and TRBJ1-1; 8 bases fit TRBD1. The clonotype originates from a human donor with aplastic anemia. Material for sequencing was sorted CD4+, CD8+, or CD8+CD57+ T cells (not recorded which) from PBMCs. The CDR3 DNA reads as TGTGCCAGCAGAGGACAGGGAGAATCGAACACTGAAGCTTTCTTT. Its protein product is CASRGQGESNTEAFF.